The sequence of this T cell receptor (beta chain) was determined in a study of cytomegalovirus exposure and HLA in healthy donors. General observations from the study: Per a later analysis, about 17,000 TCR beta sequences showed association with HLA alleles at 0.05 false discovery rate.

The primer mix had 60 Vbeta and 13 Jbeta primers. The assay was immunoSEQ multiplex PCR, and TCRdb's table has in-frame clones only and misses some. The repertoire holds under 45,000 clones, roughly 80% seen once, with roughly 5.6% in the top ten. V shed 4 bases and J shed 0 bases, with 11 bases lying between them. This CDR3 region has 15 residues. CDR1 SGHAT and CDR2 FQNNGV come from the germline V gene. Points on this clone: What it binds is unknown.

Sequencing was performed on PBMCs. The TCR originated in a male donor in good health and CMV-seronegative. The chain couples TRBV11-2 to TRBJ2-3; tentatively, D is TRBD2 (5 bases). The CDR3: CASSSTGISTDTQYF. Here the CDR3 DNA reads TGTGCCAGCAGCTCCACCGGGATTAGCACAGATACGCAGTATTTT.